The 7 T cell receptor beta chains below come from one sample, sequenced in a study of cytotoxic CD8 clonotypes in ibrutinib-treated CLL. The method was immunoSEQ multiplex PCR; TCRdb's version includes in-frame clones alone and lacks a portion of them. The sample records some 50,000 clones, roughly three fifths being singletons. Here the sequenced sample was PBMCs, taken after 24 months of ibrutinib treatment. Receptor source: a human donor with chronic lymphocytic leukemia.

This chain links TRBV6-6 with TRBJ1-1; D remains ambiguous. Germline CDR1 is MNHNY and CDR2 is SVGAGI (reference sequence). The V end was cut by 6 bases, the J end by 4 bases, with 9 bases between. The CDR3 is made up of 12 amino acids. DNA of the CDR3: TGTGCCAGCAGCCCCAAAGCCACTGAAGCTTTCTTT. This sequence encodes CASSPKATEAFF.

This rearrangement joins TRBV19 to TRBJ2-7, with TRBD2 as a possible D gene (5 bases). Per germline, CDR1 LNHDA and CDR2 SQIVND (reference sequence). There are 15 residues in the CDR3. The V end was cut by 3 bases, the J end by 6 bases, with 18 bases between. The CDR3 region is CASSISLLEGGEQYF. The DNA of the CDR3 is TGTGCCAGTAGTATCTCCCTCCTTGAGGGTGGCGAGCAGTACTTC.

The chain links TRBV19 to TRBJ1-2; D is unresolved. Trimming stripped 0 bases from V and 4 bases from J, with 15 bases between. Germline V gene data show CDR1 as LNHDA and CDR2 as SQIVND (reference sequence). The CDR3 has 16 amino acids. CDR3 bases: TGTGCCAGTAGTATAGAGAGGACCAAAAAGGGCTATGGCTACACCTTC. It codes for CASSIERTKKGYGYTF. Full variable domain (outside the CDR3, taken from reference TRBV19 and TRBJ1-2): DGGITQSPKYLFRKEGQNVTLSCEQNLNHDAMYWYRQDPGQGLRLIYYSQIVNDFQKGDIAEGYSVSREKKESFPLTVTSAQKNPTAFYLCASSIERTKKGYGYTFGSGTRLTVV.

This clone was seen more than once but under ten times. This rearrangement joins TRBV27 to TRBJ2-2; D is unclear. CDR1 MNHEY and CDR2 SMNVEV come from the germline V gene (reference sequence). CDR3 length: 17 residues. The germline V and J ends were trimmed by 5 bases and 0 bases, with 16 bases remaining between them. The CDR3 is CASSHLVVGTNTGELFF. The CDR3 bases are TGTGCCAGCAGTCACCTCGTCGTGGGCACGAACACCGGGGAGCTGTTTTTT.

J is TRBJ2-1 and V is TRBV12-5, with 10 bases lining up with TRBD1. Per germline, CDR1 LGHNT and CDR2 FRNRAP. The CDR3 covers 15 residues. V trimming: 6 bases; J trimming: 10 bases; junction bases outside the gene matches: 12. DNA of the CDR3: TGTGCTAGTGGGTCCGGGACAGGGGATATCGCGGAGCAGTTCTTC. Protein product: CASGSGTGDIAEQFF.

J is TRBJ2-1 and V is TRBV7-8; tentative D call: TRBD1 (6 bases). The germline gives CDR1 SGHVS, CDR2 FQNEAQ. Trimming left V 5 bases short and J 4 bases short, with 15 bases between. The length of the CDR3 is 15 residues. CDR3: CASSIRDNSYNEQFF. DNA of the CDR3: TGTGCCAGCAGCATCCGGGACAACTCTTACAATGAGCAGTTCTTC.

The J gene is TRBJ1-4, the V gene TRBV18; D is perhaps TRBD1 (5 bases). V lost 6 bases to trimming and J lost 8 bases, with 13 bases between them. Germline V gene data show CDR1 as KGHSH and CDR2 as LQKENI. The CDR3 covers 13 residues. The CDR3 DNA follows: TGTGCCAGCTCTCCTGGGGCGGTCGAAAAACTGTTTTTT. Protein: CASSPGAVEKLFF.